The table lists the clone carrying this TCR beta chain with many counts. Its cognate antigen is unknown. This CDR3 has 17 residues. Looked up from germline, CDR1 is SGHTA and CDR2 is FQGNSA. Germline trimming cut 2 bases from V and 6 bases from J; bases unmatched to any gene: 9. The record originates from a study of human T cells and chemical hapten exposure. On the study more broadly: Patch tests applied 0.01% DPC to the upper back and were scored after 6 days.

The time point is: patch test 2, 6 weeks after DPC sensitization. Treatment: therapeutic diphenylcyclopropenone sensitization with weekly scalp DPC. Each patch-test visit's blood sample preceded patch application. Participating donors were patients with alopecia, aged 18 to 70 years, considered appropriate candidates for DPC. TCRdb re-called the RACE reads through MiXCR, storing one row per CDR3 protein. The table includes more than 90,000 distinct CDR3 sequences, about 10% detected once. Findings and caveats of the study: TCRs at a frequency above 1 in 1000 stayed unchanged with DPC sensitization.

The specimen was whole blood, collected in connection with sensitization to the hapten diphenylcyclopropenone (DPC). The clonotype originates from a woman aged 40 to 50 with alopecia areata. Some clones in this sample may be carry-over from other donors' samples. The genes are TRBV7-2 and TRBJ2-7; 14 positions agree with TRBD2. The CDR3 protein is CASSLSSGLAGVFEQYF. The CDR3, as DNA: TGTGCCAGCAGCTTATCGTCGGGACTAGCGGGAGTATTCGAGCAGTACTTC.